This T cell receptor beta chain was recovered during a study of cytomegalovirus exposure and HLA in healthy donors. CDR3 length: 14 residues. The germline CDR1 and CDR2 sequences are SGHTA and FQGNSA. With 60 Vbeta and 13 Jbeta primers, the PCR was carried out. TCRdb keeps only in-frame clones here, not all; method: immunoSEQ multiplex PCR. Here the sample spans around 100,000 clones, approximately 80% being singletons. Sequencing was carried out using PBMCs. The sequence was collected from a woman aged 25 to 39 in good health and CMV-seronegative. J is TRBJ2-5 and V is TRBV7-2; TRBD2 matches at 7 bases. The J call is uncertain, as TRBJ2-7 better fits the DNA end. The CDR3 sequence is CASSTHLGGDEQYF. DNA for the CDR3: TGTGCCAGCAGTACCCATCTGGGGGGGGACGAGCAGTACTTC.